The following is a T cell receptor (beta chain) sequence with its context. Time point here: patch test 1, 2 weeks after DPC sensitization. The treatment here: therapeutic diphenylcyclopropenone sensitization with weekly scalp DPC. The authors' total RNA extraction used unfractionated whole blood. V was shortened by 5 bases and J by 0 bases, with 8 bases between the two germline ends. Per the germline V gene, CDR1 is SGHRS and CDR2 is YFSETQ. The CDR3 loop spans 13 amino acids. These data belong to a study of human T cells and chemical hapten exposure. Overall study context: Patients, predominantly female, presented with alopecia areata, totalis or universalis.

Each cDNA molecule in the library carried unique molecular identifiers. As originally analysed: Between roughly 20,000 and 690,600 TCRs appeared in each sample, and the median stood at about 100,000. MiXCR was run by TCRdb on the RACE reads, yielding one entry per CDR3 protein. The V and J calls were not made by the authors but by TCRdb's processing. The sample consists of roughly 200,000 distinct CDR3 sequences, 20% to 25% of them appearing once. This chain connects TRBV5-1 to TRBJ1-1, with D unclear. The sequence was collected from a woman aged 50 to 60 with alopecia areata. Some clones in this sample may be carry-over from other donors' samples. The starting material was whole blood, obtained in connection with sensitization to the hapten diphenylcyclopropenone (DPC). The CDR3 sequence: CASRIAVNTEAFF. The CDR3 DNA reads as TGCGCCAGCAGAATCGCAGTGAACACTGAAGCTTTCTTT.